The 8 T cell receptor beta chains reported below all come from one sample, sequenced in a study of cytotoxic CD8 clonotypes in ibrutinib-treated CLL. Assay used: immunoSEQ multiplex PCR; TCRdb lists only in-frame clones, some missing. The repertoire includes about 120,000 clones, approximately 58% of them detected once, and about 39% sits in the top ten. This material consisted of PBMCs, taken after 24 months of ibrutinib treatment. The receptors come from a human donor with chronic lymphocytic leukemia.

This chain connects TRBV9 to TRBJ2-3, with D possibly TRBD2 on 6 matching bases. CDR1 SGDLS and CDR2 YYNGEE come from the germline V gene. V lost 4 bases and J lost 2, with 14 bases in between. CDR3 size: 15 residues. CDR3 sequence (DNA): TGTGCCAGCAGCTTGGCGGGCGGGATCACAGATACGCAGTATTTT. Its translation is CASSLAGGITDTQYF.

CDR3 nucleotides: TGTGCCAGCAGTGAAAAGACTGGGGGCAGGGAGGAAGCTTTCTTT. This translates into CASSEKTGGREEAFF. The gene calls are TRBV2 and TRBJ1-1; TRBD1 is a possible D gene (6 bases). This CDR3 comprises 15 residues. V dropped 2 bases and J dropped 8 bases, with 18 bases sitting between them. Germline V gene data show CDR1 as SNHLY and CDR2 as FYNNEI. The full variable domain, completed using reference TRBV2 and TRBJ1-1, is EPEVTQTPSHQVTQMGQEVILRCVPISNHLYFYWYRQILGQKVEFLVSFYNNEISEKSEIFDDQFSVERPDGSNFTLKIRSTKLEDSAMYFCASSEKTGGREEAFFGQGTRLTVV.

This clone appeared once. The chain couples TRBV19 to TRBJ2-1; D gene unclear. Germline CDR1 is LNHDA and CDR2 is SQIVND (reference sequence). Trimming pared 3 bases from V and 0 bases from J, leaving 9 bases between. The CDR3 is made up of 15 amino acids. CDR3 in amino acids: CASSMGLNSYNEQFF. The CDR3 DNA reads as TGTGCCAGTAGTATGGGTCTTAACTCCTACAATGAGCAGTTCTTC.

J is TRBJ2-1 and V is TRBV4-1; 12 nucleotides match TRBD1. V lost 2 bases and J lost 0; bases outside the gene matches: 5. In germline, CDR1 is MGHRA, CDR2 YSYEKL. The CDR3 totals 18 residues. The DNA of the CDR3 is TGCGCCAGCAGCCAACCCGGGACAGGGGGCCTCTCCTACAATGAGCAGTTCTTC. Its translation: CASSQPGTGGLSYNEQFF.

The chain has TRBV7-2 and TRBJ2-7, with D maybe TRBD2 (5 bases). The CDR3 is 13 amino acids. V lost 5 bases and J 4 bases, leaving 12 bases between the germline ends. The germline gives CDR1 SGHTA, CDR2 FQGNSA. This CDR3 is CASSTTTGYEQYF. CDR3 DNA sequence: TGTGCCAGCAGCACGACTACGGGGTACGAGCAGTACTTC.

This clone showed up just a few times. The V gene is TRBV2, the J gene TRBJ2-3, with 8 bases matching TRBD2. The CDR3 has 14 residues. The germline V gene encodes CDR1 SNHLY and CDR2 FYNNEI. V gave up 4 bases and J gave up 4 bases; unmatched junction bases: 4. This chain's CDR3 is CASSGPGGADTQYF. In nucleotides, the CDR3 is TGTGCCAGCAGTGGGCCGGGAGGGGCAGATACGCAGTATTTT. Full variable domain (rest looked up from reference TRBV2 and TRBJ2-3): EPEVTQTPSHQVTQMGQEVILRCVPISNHLYFYWYRQILGQKVEFLVSFYNNEISEKSEIFDDQFSVERPDGSNFTLKIRSTKLEDSAMYFCASSGPGGADTQYFGPGTRLTVL.

This clone was recorded a few times. The V call is TRBV6-5, the J call TRBJ2-1; tentative D call: TRBD2 (6 bases). This CDR3 is built from 15 residues. Trimming shortened V by 4 bases and J by 1 base, and 11 bases separated the two germline ends. Germline CDR1 is MNHEY and CDR2 is SVGAGI. CDR3 sequence: CASSSQTSSYNEQFF. The CDR3, as DNA: TGTGCCAGCAGTTCTCAGACTAGTTCCTACAATGAGCAGTTCTTC.

The V and J genes are TRBV11-3 and TRBJ2-7; D is uncertain. The CDR3 has 12 residues. The V end was cut by 2 bases, the J end by 2 bases, with 4 bases between. Per the germline V gene, CDR1 is SGHNT and CDR2 is YENEEA. The CDR3 region is CASSLSTYEQYF. The CDR3 bases are TGTGCCAGCAGCTTAAGCACCTACGAGCAGTACTTC.